This T cell receptor beta chain was obtained from a study of T cell responses to AZD1222 COVID-19 vaccine. Clones were sequenced by immunoSEQ multiplex PCR, and TCRdb holds only the in-frame ones, with some missing. The sample carries about 120,000 clones, 88% recorded once. On this clone itself: Its cognate antigen is unknown.

Study-level findings and limits: Only six or seven AZD1222 recipients were seropositive at baseline. Clonal diversity was possibly underestimated, and white British individuals and females predominated among donors. Spike-specific TCR depth and breadth grew after two AZD1222 doses. Regions 160-218 and 743-854 dominated among vaccine-associated CD4 TCRs spanning spike.

Material: peripheral blood, obtained on day 0 of MenACWY control vaccination. This TCR came from an adult in good health.

The CDR3 loop reads CAWSVDGIKLFF. The DNA for the CDR3 is TGTGCCTGGAGTGTGGACGGGATAAAACTGTTTTTT. V gene TRBV30 combines with J gene TRBJ1-4, with D unresolved. V lost 0 bases and J 10 bases, leaving 9 bases between the germline ends. The CDR3 sequence is 12 residues long. The germline gives CDR1 GTSNPN, CDR2 SVGIG (reference sequence).